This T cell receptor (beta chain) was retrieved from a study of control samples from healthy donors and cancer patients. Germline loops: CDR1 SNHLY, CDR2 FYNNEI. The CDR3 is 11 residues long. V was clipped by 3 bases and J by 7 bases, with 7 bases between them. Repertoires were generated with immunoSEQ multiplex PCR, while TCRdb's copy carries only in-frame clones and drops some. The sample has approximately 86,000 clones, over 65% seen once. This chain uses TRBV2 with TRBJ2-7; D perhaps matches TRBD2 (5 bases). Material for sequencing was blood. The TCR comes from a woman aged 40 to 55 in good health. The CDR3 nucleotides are TGTGCCAGCAGTGAGAGGGAGGAGCAGTACTTC. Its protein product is CASSEREEQYF.